These 7 T cell receptor beta chains were all obtained from the same sample, sequenced in a study of CD8 T cells in ankylosing spondylitis. TCRdb re-called the 5' RACE reads with MiXCR, one entry per CDR3 protein. The sample includes nearly 25,000 distinct CDR3 sequences, less than 20% of them seen just once. Sequenced: blood. These receptors originate from a male donor with ankylosing spondylitis or in good health (not recorded which).

This clonotype showed up just a few times. This chain connects TRBV4-3 to TRBJ2-2; the D gene is possibly TRBD2 (5 bases). Per the germline V gene, CDR1 is LGHNA and CDR2 is YSLEER. This CDR3 contains 14 residues. The ends were cut back, 3 bases at V and 7 bases at J, with 12 bases in the middle. CDR3 DNA sequence: TGCGCCAGCAGCCATGTCAGCGGCGACGGGGAGCTGTTTTTT. As protein: CASSHVSGDGELFF.

This clonotype was observed a handful of times. The rearrangement uses TRBV27 and TRBJ1-5; no firm D call. The CDR3 is made up of 13 amino acids. Trimming stripped 3 bases from V and 1 base from J, with 4 bases between. CDR1 and CDR2 (germline): MNHEY, SMNVEV (reference sequence). The CDR3 DNA follows: TGTGCCAGCAGTTTGTGGAGCAATCAGCCCCAGCATTTT. Translating gives CASSLWSNQPQHF.

The rearrangement joins TRBV29-1 to TRBJ2-5; D assignment may be TRBD1 or TRBD2 (6 bases each). In germline, CDR1 is SQVTM, CDR2 ANQGSEA. The CDR3 has 15 amino acids. V was shortened by 2 bases and J by 3 bases, with 16 bases between the two germline ends. This chain's CDR3 is CSVERGAREKETQYF. Here the CDR3 DNA reads TGCAGCGTTGAAAGGGGGGCCAGGGAGAAAGAGACCCAGTACTTC. Full variable domain (remainder filled in from reference TRBV29-1 and TRBJ2-5): SAVISQKPSRDICQRGTSLTIQCQVDSQVTMMFWYRQQPGQSLTLIATANQGSEATYESGFVIDKFPISRPNLTFSTLTVSNMSPEDSSIYLCSVERGAREKETQYFGPGTRLLVL.

This clonotype was recorded a few times. The chain is built from TRBV9 and TRBJ2-1; 10 bases align to TRBD2. Germline V gene data show CDR1 as SGDLS and CDR2 as YYNGEE. This CDR3 contains 15 residues. The ends lost 2 bases at V and 10 bases at J; junction bases unmatched: 9. CDR3 protein: CASSVDGLAVSEQFF. The CDR3 DNA reads TGTGCCAGCAGCGTGGACGGACTAGCGGTTTCCGAGCAGTTCTTC.

The rearrangement links TRBV5-4 to TRBJ2-2; a weak D match, TRBD1 (6 bases). The CDR3 runs to 13 residues. V lost 3 bases and J lost 11, with 14 bases in between. Germline V CDR1 and CDR2: SGHNT, YYREEE (reference sequence). Here the CDR3 DNA reads TGTGCCAGCAGCTGGGAGAAGACAGGCGAGCTGTTTTTT. Residues: CASSWEKTGELFF.

This clonotype was counted only a few times. This chain joins TRBV7-9 and TRBJ1-1, with D perhaps TRBD1 (5 bases). Trimming pared 1 base from V and 2 bases from J, leaving 8 bases between. Germline-derived CDR1 and CDR2 are SEHNR and FQNEAQ (reference sequence). The CDR3 extends over 14 amino acids. The CDR3 region is CASSLEGVNTEAFF. The CDR3 coding sequence is TGTGCCAGCAGCTTAGAAGGGGTTAACACTGAAGCTTTCTTT.

This clonotype came up many times. The chain uses TRBV14 and TRBJ2-2; TRBD1 matches at 7 bases. In germline, CDR1 is SGHDN, CDR2 FVKESK. This CDR3 contains 15 residues. V shed 4 bases, J shed 1 base, and the junction held 3 bases outside the gene matches. The CDR3 reads CASSPRDRNTGELFF. The CDR3 DNA is TGTGCCAGCAGCCCCCGGGACAGGAACACCGGGGAGCTGTTTTTT.